These T cell receptor beta chains were read from a single sample in a study of blood T cell repertoires in COVID-19. Libraries were prepared by immunoSEQ multiplex PCR; TCRdb keeps only in-frame clonotypes and omits some of them. The sample contains some 120,000 clones, roughly 83% of which appear only once. The sequenced sample consisted of peripheral blood. All receptors derive from a man in his forties or fifties with active or convalescent COVID-19. Each CDR3 is given with its conserved first and last residue. The D gene is left open where the match is weak. Clone size is stated in some rows and not others, as once, few, many or a class when expanded.

TRBV11-3,TRBJ2-1,TRBD1,16,few,TGTGCCAGCAGCCCGAGACAGGGGGTTGCCTACAATGAGCAGTTCTTC,CASSPRQGVAYNEQFF
TRBV5-1,TRBJ1-1,-,14,-,TGCGCCAGCAGCTTGGGTTCGGCAGGGATCGGAGCTTTCTTT,CASSLGSAGIGAFF
TRBV7-2,TRBJ2-1,-,15,few,TGTGCCAGCAGCCACCCAAGTCGACCAGGGTATGAGCAGTTCTTC,CASSHPSRPGYEQFF
TRBV27,TRBJ1-3,TRBD1,18,-,TGTGCCAGCAGTTTGGTGGGGCCAGGGGGCAACTCTGGAAACACCATATATTTT,CASSLVGPGGNSGNTIYF
TRBV19,TRBJ1-5,TRBD1,14,-,TGTGCCAGTAGCACGGACAGGACTTATCAGCCCCAGCATTTT,CASSTDRTYQPQHF
TRBV7-6,TRBJ1-1,-,16,-,TGTGCCAGCAGCCCCTATCCCTTAGGGACTAACACTGAAGCTTTCTTT,CASSPYPLGTNTEAFF
TRBV15,TRBJ1-4,TRBD1,16,-,TGTGCCACCAGCGGGGACAGGGTAGGGAAGAATGAAAAACTGTTTTTT,CATSGDRVGKNEKLFF
TRBV5-5,TRBJ1-1,-,14,-,TGTGCCAGCAGTTCCGGGTTCATGAACACTGAAGCTTTCTTT,CASSSGFMNTEAFF
TRBV11-2,TRBJ1-6,-,14,-,TGTGCCAGCAGCGCGGACCCAGGGAATTCACCCCTCCACTTT,CASSADPGNSPLHF
TRBV27,TRBJ1-2,-,13,-,TGTGCCAGCAAAGGGGGAGATGTCTATGGCTACACCTTC,CASKGGDVYGYTF
TRBV5-1,TRBJ2-7,-,14,-,TGCGCCAGCAGCTTGGCCGGGACTGAGGTCGAGCAGTACTTC,CASSLAGTEVEQYF
TRBV4-3,TRBJ1-1,-,14,-,TGCGCCAGCAGCCAACCGGGACAAGGCACTGAAGCTTTCTTT,CASSQPGQGTEAFF
TRBV5-1,TRBJ2-4,TRBD1,15,-,TGCGCCAGCAGCTTGGGGGGGACAGAAAAAAACATTCAGTACTTC,CASSLGGTEKNIQYF
TRBV27,TRBJ2-7,-,18,-,TGTGCCAGCAGTCCGCGAAGCCCCAAATTGCAGACTAGAGATGAGCAGTACTTC,CASSPRSPKLQTRDEQYF
TRBV10-3,TRBJ1-1,-,13,-,TGTGCCATCAGTGACAGGGATACCGCTGAAGCTTTCTTT,CAISDRDTAEAFF
TRBV6-5,TRBJ2-7,-,12,-,TGTGCCAGCAGTTACCGGGGTGGCGAGCAGTACTTC,CASSYRGGEQYF
TRBV7-2,TRBJ2-7,TRBD2,15,-,TGTGCCAGCAGCTTAGTGACTAGCGGGGTCTACGAGCAGTACTTC,CASSLVTSGVYEQYF
TRBV28,TRBJ1-1,-,15,-,TGTGCCAGCAGTTTTGAGCAGGCAGTAAACACTGAAGCTTTCTTT,CASSFEQAVNTEAFF
TRBV28,TRBJ2-7,TRBD2,16,-,TGTGCCAGCACCTCCCGAGGGACTAGCGGGTCCTACGAGCAGTACTTC,CASTSRGTSGSYEQYF
TRBV29-1,TRBJ1-5,-,14,-,TGCAGCGCGGTTTTGGGCGCTGGCAATCAGCCCCAGCATTTT,CSAVLGAGNQPQHF
TRBV2,TRBJ2-1,-,11,-,TGTGCCAGCAGACAACAGGTAACGAAGTTCTTC,CASRQQVTKFF
TRBV12-3/TRBV12-4,TRBJ1-5,-,13,-,TGTGCCAGCAGTCTAGACAGGAATCAGCCCCAGCATTTT,CASSLDRNQPQHF
TRBV30,TRBJ1-6,-,13,once,TGTGCCTGGAGTGTCCGTTATAATTCACCCCTCCACTTT,CAWSVRYNSPLHF
TRBV11-1,TRBJ1-1,-,15,-,TGTGCCAGCAGCTTAGGATACGGGTCCGGCTGGGTGGCTTTCTTT,CASSLGYGSGWVAFF
TRBV7-2,TRBJ2-3,TRBD2,18,-,TGTGCCAGCAGCTTAGACCGACTAGCGGGGGCGTACACAGATACGCAGTATTTT,CASSLDRLAGAYTDTQYF
TRBV7-8,TRBJ1-3,-,15,-,TGTGCCAGCAGCTTAGGACTGAGCTCTGGAAACACCATATATTTT,CASSLGLSSGNTIYF
TRBV7-2,TRBJ2-5,TRBD2,18,-,TGTGCCAGCAGCTTAGATTGGGGACTAGCGGGGGATCAAGAGACCCAGTACTTC,CASSLDWGLAGDQETQYF
TRBV4-3,TRBJ2-3,TRBD2,17,-,TGCGCCAGCAGCCTGGGCCTAGCGGGATATAGCACAGATACGCAGTATTTT,CASSLGLAGYSTDTQYF
TRBV5-1,TRBJ2-3,-,16,-,TGCGCCAGCAGCTTGCTCGCAGGATCTAGCACAGATACGCAGTATTTT,CASSLLAGSSTDTQYF
TRBV11-2,TRBJ2-5,TRBD2,16,-,TGTGCCAGCAGCTTAGATACTGCTAGCGGGAGCGGGACCCAGTACTTC,CASSLDTASGSGTQYF
TRBV19,TRBJ1-2,-,14,-,TGTGCCAGTAGTATAGTACAGCGGAGTTTTGGCTACACCTTC,CASSIVQRSFGYTF
TRBV5-5,TRBJ2-3,TRBD2,16,once,TGTGCCAGCAGCTTGTATAGCGGGACTAGCACAGATACGCAGTATTTT,CASSLYSGTSTDTQYF
TRBV7-9,TRBJ2-7,-,13,-,TGTGCCAGCAGCCCTGGGCCCTCCTACGAGCAGTACTTC,CASSPGPSYEQYF